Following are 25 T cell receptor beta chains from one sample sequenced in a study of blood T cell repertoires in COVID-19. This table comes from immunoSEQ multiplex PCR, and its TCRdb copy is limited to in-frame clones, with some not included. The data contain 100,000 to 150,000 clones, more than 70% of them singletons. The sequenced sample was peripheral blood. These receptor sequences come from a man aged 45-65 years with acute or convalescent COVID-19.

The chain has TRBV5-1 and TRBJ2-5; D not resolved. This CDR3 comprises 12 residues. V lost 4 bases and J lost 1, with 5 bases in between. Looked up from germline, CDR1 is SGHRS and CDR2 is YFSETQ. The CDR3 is CASSLPQETQYF. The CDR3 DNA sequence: TGCGCCAGCAGCCTTCCCCAAGAGACCCAGTACTTC.

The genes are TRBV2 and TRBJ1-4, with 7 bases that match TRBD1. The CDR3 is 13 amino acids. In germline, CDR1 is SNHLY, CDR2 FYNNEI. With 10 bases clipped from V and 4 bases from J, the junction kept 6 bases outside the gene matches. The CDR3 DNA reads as TGTGCCATCGGCGGACAGGTTAATGAAAAACTGTTTTTT. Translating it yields CAIGGQVNEKLFF.

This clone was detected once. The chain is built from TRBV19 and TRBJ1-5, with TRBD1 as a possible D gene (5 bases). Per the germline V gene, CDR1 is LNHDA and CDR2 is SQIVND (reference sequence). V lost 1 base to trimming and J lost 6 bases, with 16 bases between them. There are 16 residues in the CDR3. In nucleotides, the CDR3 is TGTGCCAGTAGTATAGTGGGGCGCCGAAGAGGTCAGCCCCAGCATTTT. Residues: CASSIVGRRRGQPQHF.

This CDR3 reads CASSRGQGFNNEQFF. The CDR3 nucleotides are TGTGCCAGCAGCCGCGGACAGGGCTTCAACAATGAGCAGTTCTTC. V gene TRBV5-4 combines with J gene TRBJ2-1; 8 bases map to TRBD1. This CDR3 is 15 amino acids long. CDR1 and CDR2 from the germline V gene are SGHNT and YYREEE (reference sequence). J lost 5 bases, V lost 4 bases, and 8 bases had no gene match. Using reference TRBV5-4 and TRBJ2-1 for the parts outside the CDR3, the full variable domain is ETGVTQSPTHLIKTRGQQVTLRCSSQSGHNTVSWYQQALGQGPQFIFQYYREEENGRGNFPPRFSGLQFPNYSSELNVNALELDDSALYLCASSRGQGFNNEQFFGPGTRLTVL.

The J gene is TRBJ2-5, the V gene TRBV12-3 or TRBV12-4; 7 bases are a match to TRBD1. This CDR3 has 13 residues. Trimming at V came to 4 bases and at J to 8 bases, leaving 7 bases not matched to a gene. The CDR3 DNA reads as TGTGCCAGCAGTTCCGGACAGGTATTTACCCAGTACTTC. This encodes CASSSGQVFTQYF.

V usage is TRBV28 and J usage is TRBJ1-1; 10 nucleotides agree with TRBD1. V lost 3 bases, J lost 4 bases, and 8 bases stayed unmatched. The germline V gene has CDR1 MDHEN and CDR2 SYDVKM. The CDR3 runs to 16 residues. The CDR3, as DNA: TGTGCCAGCAGTTTTCTGGGACAGGGGTATGGCACTGAAGCTTTCTTT. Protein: CASSFLGQGYGTEAFF.

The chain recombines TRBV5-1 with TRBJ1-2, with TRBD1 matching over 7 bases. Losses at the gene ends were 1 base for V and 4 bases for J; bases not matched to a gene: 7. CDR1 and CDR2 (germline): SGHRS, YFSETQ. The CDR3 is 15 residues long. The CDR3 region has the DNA TGCGCCAGCAGCTTGTTTAAGGGACAGCTCTATGGCTACACCTTC. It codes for CASSLFKGQLYGYTF.

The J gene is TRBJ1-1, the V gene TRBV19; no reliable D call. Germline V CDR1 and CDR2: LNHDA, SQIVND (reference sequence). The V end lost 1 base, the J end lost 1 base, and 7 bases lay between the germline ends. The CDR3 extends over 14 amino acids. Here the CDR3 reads CASSIVAGNTEAFF. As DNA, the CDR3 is TGTGCCAGTAGTATAGTTGCGGGGAACACTGAAGCTTTCTTT.

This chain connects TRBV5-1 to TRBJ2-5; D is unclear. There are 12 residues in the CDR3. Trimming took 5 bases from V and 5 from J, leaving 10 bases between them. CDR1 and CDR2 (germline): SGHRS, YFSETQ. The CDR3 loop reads CASSSSRETQYF. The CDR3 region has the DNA TGCGCCAGCAGTAGTTCCCGGGAGACCCAGTACTTC.

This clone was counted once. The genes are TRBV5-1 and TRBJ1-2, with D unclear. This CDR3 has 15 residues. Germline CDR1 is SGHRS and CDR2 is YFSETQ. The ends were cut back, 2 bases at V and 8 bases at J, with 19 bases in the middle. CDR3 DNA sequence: TGCGCCAGCAGCTTAAAAGATTCTTCGGGAAGGGGCTACACCTTC. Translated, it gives CASSLKDSSGRGYTF.

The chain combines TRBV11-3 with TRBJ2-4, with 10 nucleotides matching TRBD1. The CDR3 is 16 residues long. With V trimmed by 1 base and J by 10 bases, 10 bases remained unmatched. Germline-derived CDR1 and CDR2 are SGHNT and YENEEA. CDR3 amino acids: CASSLGWGDRGHIQYF. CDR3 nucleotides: TGTGCCAGCAGCTTAGGATGGGGCGACAGGGGGCATATTCAGTACTTC. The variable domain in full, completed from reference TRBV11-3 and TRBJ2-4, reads EAGVVQSPRYKIIEKKQPVAFWCNPISGHNTLYWYLQNLGQGPELLIRYENEEAVDDSQLPKDRFSAERLKGVDSTLKIQPAELGDSAVYLCASSLGWGDRGHIQYFGAGTRLSVL.

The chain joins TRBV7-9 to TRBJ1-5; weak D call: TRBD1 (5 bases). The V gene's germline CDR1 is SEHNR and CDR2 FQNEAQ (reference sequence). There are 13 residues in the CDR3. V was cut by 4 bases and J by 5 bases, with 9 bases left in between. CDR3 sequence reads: CASSWGVDQPQHF. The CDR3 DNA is TGTGCCAGCAGCTGGGGGGTTGATCAGCCCCAGCATTTT.

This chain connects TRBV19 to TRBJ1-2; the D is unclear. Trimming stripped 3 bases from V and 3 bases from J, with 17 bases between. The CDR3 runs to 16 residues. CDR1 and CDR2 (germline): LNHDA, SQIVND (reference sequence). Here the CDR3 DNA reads TGTGCCAGTAGTATGGCCCTCCCAGTGGCGGACTATGGCTACACCTTC. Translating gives CASSMALPVADYGYTF.

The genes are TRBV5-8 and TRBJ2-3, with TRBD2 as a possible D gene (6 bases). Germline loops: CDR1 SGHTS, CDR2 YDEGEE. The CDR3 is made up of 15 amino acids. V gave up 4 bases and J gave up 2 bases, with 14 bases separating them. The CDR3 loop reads CASSPGVSNTDTQYF. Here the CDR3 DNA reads TGTGCCAGCAGCCCGGGGGTATCCAACACAGATACGCAGTATTTT.

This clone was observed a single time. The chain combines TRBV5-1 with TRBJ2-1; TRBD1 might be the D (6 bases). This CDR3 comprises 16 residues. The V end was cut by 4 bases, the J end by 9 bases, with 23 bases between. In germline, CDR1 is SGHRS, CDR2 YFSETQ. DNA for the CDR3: TGCGCCAGCAGCCGGGCTCCGGACAGCTCGAGGGGTGAGCAGTTCTTC. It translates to CASSRAPDSSRGEQFF.

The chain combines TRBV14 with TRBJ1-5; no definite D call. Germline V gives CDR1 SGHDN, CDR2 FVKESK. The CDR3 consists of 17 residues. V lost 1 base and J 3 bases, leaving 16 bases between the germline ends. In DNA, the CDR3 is TGTGCCAGCAGCCAAGGGTGGTTCACGGGATTCAATCAGCCCCAGCATTTT. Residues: CASSQGWFTGFNQPQHF.

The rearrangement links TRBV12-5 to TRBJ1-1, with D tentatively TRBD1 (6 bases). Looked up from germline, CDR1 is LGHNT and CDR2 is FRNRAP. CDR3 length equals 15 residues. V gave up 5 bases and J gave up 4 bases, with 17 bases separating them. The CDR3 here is CASGPRGGWRTEAFF. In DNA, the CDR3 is TGTGCTAGTGGTCCGCGGGGGGGCTGGCGCACTGAAGCTTTCTTT.

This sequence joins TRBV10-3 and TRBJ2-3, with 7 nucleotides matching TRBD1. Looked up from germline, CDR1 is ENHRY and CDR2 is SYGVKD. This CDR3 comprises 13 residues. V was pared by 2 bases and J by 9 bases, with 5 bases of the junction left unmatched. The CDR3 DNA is TGTGCCATCAGTGAGGTCACAGGGGACACGCAGTATTTT. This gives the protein CAISEVTGDTQYF.

The CDR3 protein is CASHLRARYGYTF. CDR3 bases: TGTGCCAGCCATCTCAGGGCCAGATATGGCTACACCTTC. The chain is built from TRBV2 and TRBJ1-2; D might be TRBD1 (5 bases). CDR3 size: 13 residues. V gave up 8 bases and J gave up 5 bases, with 15 bases separating them. The germline V gene has CDR1 SNHLY and CDR2 FYNNEI.

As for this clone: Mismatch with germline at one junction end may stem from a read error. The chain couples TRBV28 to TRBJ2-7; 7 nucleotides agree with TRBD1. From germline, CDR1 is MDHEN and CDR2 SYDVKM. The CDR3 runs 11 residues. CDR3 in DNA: TGTGCCAGCAGGACCACCGGGACAGATCACTTC. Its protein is CASRTTGTDHF.

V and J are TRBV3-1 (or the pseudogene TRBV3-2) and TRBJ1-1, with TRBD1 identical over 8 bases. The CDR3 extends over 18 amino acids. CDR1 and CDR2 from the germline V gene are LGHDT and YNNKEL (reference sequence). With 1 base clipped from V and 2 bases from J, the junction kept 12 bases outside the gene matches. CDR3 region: CASSQVRQGRYVNTEAFF. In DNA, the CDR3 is TGTGCCAGCAGCCAAGTAAGACAGGGGAGATATGTCAACACTGAAGCTTTCTTT.

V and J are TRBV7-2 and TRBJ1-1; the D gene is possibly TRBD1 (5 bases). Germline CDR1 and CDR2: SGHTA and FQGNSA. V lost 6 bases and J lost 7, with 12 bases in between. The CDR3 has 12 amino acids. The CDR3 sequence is CASRVQGFEAFF. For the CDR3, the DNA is TGTGCCAGCAGGGTGCAGGGCTTTGAAGCTTTCTTT.

The CDR3 is CASSLTATNEKLFF. The CDR3 region has the DNA TGTGCCAGCAGTCTAACAGCAACTAATGAAAAACTGTTTTTT. The genes are TRBV28 and TRBJ1-4, with D unclear. Germline V CDR1 and CDR2: MDHEN, SYDVKM. V lost 5 bases and J lost 0, with 7 bases in between. The CDR3 consists of 14 residues.

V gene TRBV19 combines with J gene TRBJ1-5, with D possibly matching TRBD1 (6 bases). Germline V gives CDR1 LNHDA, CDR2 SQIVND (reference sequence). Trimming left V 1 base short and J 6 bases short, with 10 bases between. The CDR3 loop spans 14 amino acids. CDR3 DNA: TGTGCCAGTAGTATAGCGGGACAACGTCAGCCCCAGCATTTT. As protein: CASSIAGQRQPQHF.

Here the CDR3 reads CASSFWDRAAEAFF. The CDR3 DNA follows: TGTGCCAGCAGCTTTTGGGACAGGGCAGCTGAAGCTTTCTTT. The J gene is TRBJ1-1, the V gene TRBV7-9, with 9 bases fitting TRBD1. Germline V CDR1 and CDR2: SEHNR, FQNEAQ (reference sequence). The CDR3 is made up of 14 amino acids. Trimming at V came to 3 bases and at J to 6 bases, leaving 5 bases not matched to a gene. The variable domain in full, completed from reference TRBV7-9 and TRBJ1-1, reads DTGVSQNPRHKITKRGQNVTFRCDPISEHNRLYWYRQTLGQGPEFLTYFQNEAQLEKSRLLSDRFSAERPKGSFSTLEIQRTEQGDSAMYLCASSFWDRAAEAFFGQGTRLTVV.